This TCR beta chain stems from a study of T-cell reconstitution after alpha-beta-depleted transplantation in children. Findings and limits, study-wide: It was reported that alpha-beta T cells came from several hundred expanded graft clones (about two months after transplant). The authors attributed T-cell counts and diversity one year after transplant mostly to newly produced T cells.

This clonotype appeared a few times. Its target is not known. Preparation of the TCRbeta library was carried out with unique molecular identifiers. TCRdb fed the PCR reads into MiXCR, producing one record per CDR3 protein. The table includes hundreds of thousands of distinct CDR3 sequences, 10% to 15% detected once. Germline loops: CDR1 SGHRS, CDR2 YFSETQ. The CDR3 totals 16 residues. The germline V and J ends were trimmed by 3 bases and 3 bases, with 19 bases remaining between them. The sequence derives from a male patient younger than 18 who had a stem cell transplant for acute myeloid leukemia, so the T cells may come from the graft donor. The V and J genes are TRBV5-1 and TRBJ2-7; D might be TRBD2 (5 bases). This sample comprised PBMCs, mostly from graft donor cells, obtained 360 days after TCRalphabeta/CD19-depleted stem cell transplant. DNA for the CDR3: TGCGCCAGCAGCTGGGGTAGCCGGGGAGCAAACTACGAGCAGTACTTC. This codes for CASSWGSRGANYEQYF. Drawing the rest from reference TRBV5-1 and TRBJ2-7, the complete variable domain is KAGVTQTPRYLIKTRGQQVTLSCSPISGHRSVSWYQQTPGQGLQFLFEYFSETQRNKGNFPGRFSGRQFSNSRSEMNVSTLELGDSALYLCASSWGSRGANYEQYFGPGTRLTVT.